This T cell receptor beta chain emerged from a study of T cell changes during pregnancy in multiple sclerosis. Generated by immunoSEQ multiplex PCR, the TCRdb table keeps only in-frame clones and is missing some. The data contain 90,000 to 95,000 clones, 90% to 95% of them singletons. This CDR3 region has 13 residues. V lost 4 bases and J lost 5, with 11 bases in between. The germline CDR1 and CDR2 sequences are SGHDN and FVKESK. Sequenced here: peripheral blood, sampled in the first trimester of pregnancy. This TCR came from a female donor with multiple sclerosis, enrolled in a pregnancy study. The rearrangement uses TRBV14 and TRBJ2-5; TRBD2 is a possible D gene (5 bases). The CDR3 loop reads CASSPPPGETQYF. The DNA of the CDR3 is TGTGCCAGCAGCCCCCCCCCGGGGGAGACCCAGTACTTC. The entire variable domain, with the rest obtained from reference TRBV14 and TRBJ2-5, is as follows: EAGVTQFPSHSVIEKGQTVTLRCDPISGHDNLYWYRRVMGKEIKFLLHFVKESKQDESGMPNNRFLAERTGGTYSTLKVQPAELEDSGVYFCASSPPPGETQYFGPGTRLLVL.